The 10 T cell receptor beta chains reported below all come from one sample, sequenced in a study of T cell responses to AZD1222 COVID-19 vaccine. Sequencing used immunoSEQ multiplex PCR; TCRdb keeps in-frame clones, though not all of them. The profile shows approximately 130,000 clones, roughly 92% of them singletons. This specimen consisted of peripheral blood, obtained 28 days after the second AZD1222 dose. These receptors originate from an adult who received the AZD1222 COVID-19 vaccine.

The chain joins TRBV6-5 to TRBJ2-5; 11 nucleotides align to TRBD2. Germline-derived CDR1 and CDR2 are MNHEY and SVGAGI. The CDR3 has 15 residues. V gave up 8 bases and J gave up 5 bases; unmatched junction bases: 10. CDR3 nucleotide sequence: TGTGCCAGCGGTTTTAGCGGGAGGGCCGGGGAGACCCAGTACTTC. Its protein is CASGFSGRAGETQYF.

The chain uses TRBV4-3 and TRBJ1-5; no definite D call. The CDR3 totals 15 residues. V was trimmed by 0 bases and J by 6 bases, leaving 12 bases between them. Germline assignment: CDR1 LGHNA and CDR2 YSLEER. Here the CDR3 reads CASSQDLSRFQPQHF. In DNA form, the CDR3 reads TGCGCCAGCAGCCAAGATCTGAGCAGATTTCAGCCCCAGCATTTT.

The chain recombines TRBV9 with TRBJ2-5, with unresolved D. The CDR3 runs to 13 residues. Germline values: CDR1 SGDLS, CDR2 YYNGEE. V shed 1 base and J shed 3 bases, with 7 bases lying between them. DNA for the CDR3: TGTGCCAGCAGCGTATACTCTGAAGAGACCCAGTACTTC. Its translation is CASSVYSEETQYF.

The rearrangement uses TRBV28 and TRBJ2-5; possibly TRBD2 for D (5 bases). Per the germline V gene, CDR1 is MDHEN and CDR2 is SYDVKM. The CDR3 spans 14 residues. V was trimmed by 5 bases and J by 4 bases, leaving 14 bases between them. CDR3 in amino acids: CASSPSEVVETQYF. CDR3 in DNA: TGTGCCAGCAGTCCTTCGGAGGTGGTAGAGACCCAGTACTTC.

This clone was seen more than once but under ten times. The chain joins TRBV5-1 to TRBJ2-1, with D perhaps matching TRBD2 (6 bases). The V gene lost 0 bases and the J gene lost 0 bases, with 10 bases spanning the gap. Looked up from germline, CDR1 is SGHRS and CDR2 is YFSETQ. CDR3 length: 16 amino acids. The CDR3 sequence: CASSLGGISSYNEQFF. The CDR3 nucleotides are TGCGCCAGCAGCTTGGGCGGGATTAGCTCCTACAATGAGCAGTTCTTC.

The chain couples TRBV6-6 to TRBJ1-5; D is unclear. V was clipped by 7 bases and J by 3 bases, with 13 bases between them. This CDR3 has 14 amino acids. The V gene's germline CDR1 is MNHNY and CDR2 SVGAGI (reference sequence). CDR3 coding DNA: TGTGCCAGCACCCCGGGCGATGACAATCAGCCCCAGCATTTT. It encodes CASTPGDDNQPQHF.

The chain has TRBV6-5 and TRBJ2-7; tentatively, D is TRBD1 (6 bases). Per germline, CDR1 MNHEY and CDR2 SVGAGI. V lost 4 bases, J lost 5 bases, and 18 bases lay in between. The CDR3 runs to 15 residues. CDR3 sequence reads: CASSSIQGLRNEQYF. As DNA, the CDR3 is TGTGCCAGCAGTTCCATTCAGGGGCTTAGGAACGAGCAGTACTTC.

V gene TRBV18 combines with J gene TRBJ2-7; TRBD2 aligns across 8 bases. Per germline, CDR1 KGHSH and CDR2 LQKENI. Trimming at V came to 0 bases and at J to 6 bases, leaving 4 bases not matched to a gene. CDR3 size: 14 residues. The CDR3 here is CASSPPHSGTEQYF. CDR3 sequence (DNA): TGTGCCAGCTCACCACCCCATAGCGGGACCGAGCAGTACTTC.

This chain connects TRBV18 to TRBJ2-3; a possible D gene is TRBD2 (6 bases). The V and J ends lost 4 bases and 1 base respectively, with 12 bases between them. The CDR3 length is 15 residues. Germline CDR1 and CDR2: KGHSH and LQKENI. CDR3 sequence reads: CASSQGPGGTDTQYF. In DNA form, the CDR3 reads TGTGCCAGCTCACAGGGCCCGGGAGGCACAGATACGCAGTATTTT.

The chain carries TRBV9 and TRBJ2-1; D gene unclear. The CDR3 consists of 15 residues. Germline lookup yields CDR1 SGDLS and CDR2 YYNGEE. Trimming took 4 bases from V and 2 from J, leaving 13 bases between them. This CDR3 is CASSPLTSPYNEQFF. As DNA, the CDR3 is TGTGCCAGCAGCCCCTTAACCTCTCCCTACAATGAGCAGTTCTTC.